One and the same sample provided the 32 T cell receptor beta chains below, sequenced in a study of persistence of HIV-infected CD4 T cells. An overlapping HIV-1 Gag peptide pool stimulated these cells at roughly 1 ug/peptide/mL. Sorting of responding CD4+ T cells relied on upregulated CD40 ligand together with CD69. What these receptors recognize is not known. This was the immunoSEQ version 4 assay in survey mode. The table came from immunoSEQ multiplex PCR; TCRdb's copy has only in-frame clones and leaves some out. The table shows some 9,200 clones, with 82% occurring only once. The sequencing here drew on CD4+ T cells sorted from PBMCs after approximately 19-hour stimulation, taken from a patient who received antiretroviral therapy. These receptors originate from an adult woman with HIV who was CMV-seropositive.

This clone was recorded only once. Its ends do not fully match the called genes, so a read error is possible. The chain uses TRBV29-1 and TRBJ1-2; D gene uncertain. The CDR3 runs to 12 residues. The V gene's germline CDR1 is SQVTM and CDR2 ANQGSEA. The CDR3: CSVEDLWGSRPF. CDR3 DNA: TGCAGCGTTGAAGATCTCTGGGGTTCTCGCCCCTTC.

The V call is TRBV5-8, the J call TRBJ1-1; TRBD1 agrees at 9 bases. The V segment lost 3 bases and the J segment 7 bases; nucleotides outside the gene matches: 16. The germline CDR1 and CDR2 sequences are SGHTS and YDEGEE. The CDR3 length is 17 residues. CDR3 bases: TGTGCCAGCAGCTACGGGACAGGGTTAGTCTCGGGGATTGAAGCTTTCTTT. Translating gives CASSYGTGLVSGIEAFF.

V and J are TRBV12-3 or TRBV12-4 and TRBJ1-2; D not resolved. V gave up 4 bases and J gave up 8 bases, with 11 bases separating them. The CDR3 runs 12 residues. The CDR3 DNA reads TGTGCCAGCAGTTCTGGACTGGGGGGCTACACCTTC. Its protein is CASSSGLGGYTF.

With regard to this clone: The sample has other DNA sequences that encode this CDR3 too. In nucleotides, the CDR3 is TGTGCCAGCAGTCCAGGACAGGACATAGCCAAAAACATTCAGTACTTC. Residues: CASSPGQDIAKNIQYF. This chain uses TRBV28 with TRBJ2-4, with 7 bases identical to TRBD1. This CDR3 is built from 16 residues. The V segment lost 5 bases and the J segment 0 bases; nucleotides outside the gene matches: 7. The germline V gene has CDR1 MDHEN and CDR2 SYDVKM.

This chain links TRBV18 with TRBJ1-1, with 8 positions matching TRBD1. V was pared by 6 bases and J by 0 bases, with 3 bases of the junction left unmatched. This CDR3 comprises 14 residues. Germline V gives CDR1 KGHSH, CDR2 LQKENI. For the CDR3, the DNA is TGTGCCAGCTCTTGGGACAGGATGAACACTGAAGCTTTCTTT. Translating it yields CASSWDRMNTEAFF.

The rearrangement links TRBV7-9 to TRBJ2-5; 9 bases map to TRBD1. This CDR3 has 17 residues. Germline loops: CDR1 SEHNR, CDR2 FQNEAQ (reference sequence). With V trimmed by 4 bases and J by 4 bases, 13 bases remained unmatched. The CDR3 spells CASSYTSGTGRVETQYF. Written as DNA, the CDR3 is TGTGCCAGCAGCTACACCTCCGGGACAGGGCGGGTAGAGACCCAGTACTTC. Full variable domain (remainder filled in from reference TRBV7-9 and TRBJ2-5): DTGVSQNPRHKITKRGQNVTFRCDPISEHNRLYWYRQTLGQGPEFLTYFQNEAQLEKSRLLSDRFSAERPKGSFSTLEIQRTEQGDSAMYLCASSYTSGTGRVETQYFGPGTRLLVL.

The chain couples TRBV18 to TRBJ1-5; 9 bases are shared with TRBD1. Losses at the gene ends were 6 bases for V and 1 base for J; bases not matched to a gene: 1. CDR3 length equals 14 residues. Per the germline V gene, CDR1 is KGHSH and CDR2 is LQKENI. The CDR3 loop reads CASSGQGSNQPQHF. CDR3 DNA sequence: TGTGCCAGCTCCGGACAGGGGAGCAATCAGCCCCAGCATTTT.

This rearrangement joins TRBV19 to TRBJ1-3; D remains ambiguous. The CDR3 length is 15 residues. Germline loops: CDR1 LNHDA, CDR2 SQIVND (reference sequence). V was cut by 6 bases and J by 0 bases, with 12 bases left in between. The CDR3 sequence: CASRKERTSGNTIYF. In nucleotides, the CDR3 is TGTGCCAGTAGAAAAGAACGGACCTCTGGAAACACCATATATTTT.

The CDR3 protein is CSVSEGRGEAFF. The CDR3 bases are TGCAGCGTCTCTGAGGGCAGGGGCGAAGCTTTCTTT. The J gene is TRBJ1-1, the V gene TRBV29-1, with D perhaps matching TRBD1 (6 bases). Germline-derived CDR1 and CDR2 are SQVTM and ANQGSEA. The CDR3 covers 12 residues. V was cut by 6 bases and J by 8 bases, with 16 bases left in between.

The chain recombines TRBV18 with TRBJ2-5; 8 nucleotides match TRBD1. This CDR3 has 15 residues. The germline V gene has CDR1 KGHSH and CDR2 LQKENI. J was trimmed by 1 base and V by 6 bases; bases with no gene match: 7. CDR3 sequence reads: CASSDRGLLQETQYF. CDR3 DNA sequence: TGTGCCAGCTCCGACAGGGGACTTCTCCAAGAGACCCAGTACTTC.

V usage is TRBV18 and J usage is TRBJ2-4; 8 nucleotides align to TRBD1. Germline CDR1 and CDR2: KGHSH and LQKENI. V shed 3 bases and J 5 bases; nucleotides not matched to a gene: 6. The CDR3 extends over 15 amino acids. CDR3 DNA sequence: TGTGCCAGCTCACCGACAGGGGTGGCCGAAAACATTCAGTACTTC. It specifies CASSPTGVAENIQYF. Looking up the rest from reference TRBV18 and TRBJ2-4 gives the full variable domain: NAGVMQNPRHLVRRRGQEARLRCSPMKGHSHVYWYRQLPEEGLKFMVYLQKENIIDESGMPKERFSAEFPKEGPSILRIQQVVRGDSAAYFCASSPTGVAENIQYFGAGTRLSVL.

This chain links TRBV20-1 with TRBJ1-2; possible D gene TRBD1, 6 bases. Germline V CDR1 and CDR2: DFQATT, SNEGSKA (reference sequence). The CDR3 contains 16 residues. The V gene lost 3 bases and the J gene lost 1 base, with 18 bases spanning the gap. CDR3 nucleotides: TGCAGTGCTAGTGACGCGGGGGGCGGGGGTAACTATGGCTACACCTTC. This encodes CSASDAGGGGNYGYTF.

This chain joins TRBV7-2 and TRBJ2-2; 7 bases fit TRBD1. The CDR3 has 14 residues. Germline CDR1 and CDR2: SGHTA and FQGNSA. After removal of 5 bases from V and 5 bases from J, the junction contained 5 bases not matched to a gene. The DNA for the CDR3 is TGTGCCAGCAGCCTGATACAGGGGACCGGGGAGCTGTTTTTT. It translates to CASSLIQGTGELFF.

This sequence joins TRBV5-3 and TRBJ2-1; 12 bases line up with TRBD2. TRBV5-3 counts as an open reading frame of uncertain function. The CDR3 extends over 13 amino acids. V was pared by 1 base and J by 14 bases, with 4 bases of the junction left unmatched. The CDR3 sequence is CARSLMLAGGEFF. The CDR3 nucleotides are TGTGCCAGAAGCTTGATGCTAGCGGGAGGGGAGTTCTTC.

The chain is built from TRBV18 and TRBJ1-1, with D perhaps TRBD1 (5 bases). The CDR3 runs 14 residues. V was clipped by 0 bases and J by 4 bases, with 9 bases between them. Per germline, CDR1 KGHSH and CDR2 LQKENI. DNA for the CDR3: TGTGCCAGCTCACCACCGACAGTTCTCACTGAAGCTTTCTTT. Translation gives CASSPPTVLTEAFF.

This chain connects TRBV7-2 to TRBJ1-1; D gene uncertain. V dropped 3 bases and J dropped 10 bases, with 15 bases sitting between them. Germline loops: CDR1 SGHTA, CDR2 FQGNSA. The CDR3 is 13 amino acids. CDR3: CASSFGRPPRAFF. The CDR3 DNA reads TGTGCCAGCAGCTTTGGAAGGCCCCCTAGAGCTTTCTTT.

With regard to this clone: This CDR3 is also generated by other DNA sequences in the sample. Here the CDR3 DNA reads TGTGCCAGCAGCTCCGACGGGGGACAGGCGACCTATGGCTACACCTTC. The encoded protein is CASSSDGGQATYGYTF. V is TRBV7-2 and J is TRBJ1-2; the match to TRBD1 covers 8 bases. In germline, CDR1 is SGHTA, CDR2 FQGNSA. CDR3 length equals 16 residues. V shed 4 bases and J 4 bases; nucleotides not matched to a gene: 11.

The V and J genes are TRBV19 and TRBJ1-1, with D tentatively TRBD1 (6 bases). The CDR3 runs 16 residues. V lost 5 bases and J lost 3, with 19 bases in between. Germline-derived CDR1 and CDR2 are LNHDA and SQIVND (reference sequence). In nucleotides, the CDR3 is TGTGCCAGTAGTGCGGGACAAGGGGTTATGTACACTGAAGCTTTCTTT. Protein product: CASSAGQGVMYTEAFF.

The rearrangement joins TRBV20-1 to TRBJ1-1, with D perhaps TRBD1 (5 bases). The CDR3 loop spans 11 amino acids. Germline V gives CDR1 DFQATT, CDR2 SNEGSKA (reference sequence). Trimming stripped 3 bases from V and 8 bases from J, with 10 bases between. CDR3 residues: CSARGTYEAFF. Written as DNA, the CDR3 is TGCAGTGCTAGGGGGACGTACGAAGCTTTCTTT.

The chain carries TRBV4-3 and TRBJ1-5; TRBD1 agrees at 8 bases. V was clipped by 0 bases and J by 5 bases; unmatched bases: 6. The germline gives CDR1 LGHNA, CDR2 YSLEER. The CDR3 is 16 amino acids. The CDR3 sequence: CASSQDRGQGYQPQHF. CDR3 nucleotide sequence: TGCGCCAGCAGCCAAGATCGCGGACAGGGCTATCAGCCCCAGCATTTT.

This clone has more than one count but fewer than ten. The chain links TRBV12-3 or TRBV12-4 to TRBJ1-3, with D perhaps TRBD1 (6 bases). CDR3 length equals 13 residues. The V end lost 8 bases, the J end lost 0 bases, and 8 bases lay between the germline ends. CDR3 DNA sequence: TGTGCCAGCGGACAGAGCTCTGGAAACACCATATATTTT. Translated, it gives CASGQSSGNTIYF.

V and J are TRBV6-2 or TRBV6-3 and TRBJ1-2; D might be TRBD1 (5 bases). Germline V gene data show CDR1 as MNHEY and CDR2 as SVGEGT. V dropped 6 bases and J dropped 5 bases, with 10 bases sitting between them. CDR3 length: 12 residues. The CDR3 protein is CASSSSGYGYTF. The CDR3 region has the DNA TGTGCCAGCAGCTCCTCAGGGTATGGCTACACCTTC.

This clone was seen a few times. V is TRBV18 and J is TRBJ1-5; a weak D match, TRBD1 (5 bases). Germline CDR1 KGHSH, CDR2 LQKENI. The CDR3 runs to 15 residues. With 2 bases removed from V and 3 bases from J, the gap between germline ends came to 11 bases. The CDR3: CASSPGRQFNQPQHF. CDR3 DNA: TGTGCCAGCTCACCAGGCCGACAGTTCAATCAGCCCCAGCATTTT.

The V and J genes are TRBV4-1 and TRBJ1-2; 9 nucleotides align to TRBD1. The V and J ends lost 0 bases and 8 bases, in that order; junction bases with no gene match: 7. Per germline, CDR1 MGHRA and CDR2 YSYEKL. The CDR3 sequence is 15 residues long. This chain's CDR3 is CASSQELRTGVGYTF. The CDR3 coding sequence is TGCGCCAGCAGCCAAGAATTAAGGACAGGGGTAGGCTACACCTTC.

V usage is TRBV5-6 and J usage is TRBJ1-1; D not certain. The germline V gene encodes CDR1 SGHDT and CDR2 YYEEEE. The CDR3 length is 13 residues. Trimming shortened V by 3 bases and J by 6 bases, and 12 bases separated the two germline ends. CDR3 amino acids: CASSSVSGAEAFF. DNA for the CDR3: TGTGCCAGCAGCTCCGTTTCCGGGGCTGAAGCTTTCTTT.

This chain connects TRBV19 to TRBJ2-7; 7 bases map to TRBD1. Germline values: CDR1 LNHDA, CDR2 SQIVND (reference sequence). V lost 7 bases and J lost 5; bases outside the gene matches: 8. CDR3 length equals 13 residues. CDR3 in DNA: TGTGCCAGTACGAGGGGGCTTTTCGACGAGCAGTACTTC. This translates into CASTRGLFDEQYF. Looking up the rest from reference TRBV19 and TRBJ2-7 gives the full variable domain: DGGITQSPKYLFRKEGQNVTLSCEQNLNHDAMYWYRQDPGQGLRLIYYSQIVNDFQKGDIAEGYSVSREKKESFPLTVTSAQKNPTAFYLCASTRGLFDEQYFGPGTRLTVT.

CDR3 in amino acids: CASSMGTRIASGANVLTF. As DNA, the CDR3 is TGTGCCAGTAGTATGGGGACCCGCATTGCGTCTGGGGCCAACGTCCTGACTTTC. The V call is TRBV19, the J call TRBJ2-6; D is tentatively TRBD1 or TRBD2 (5 bases each). The length of the CDR3 is 18 residues. Germline CDR1 reads LNHDA; CDR2 reads SQIVND (reference sequence). The V end was cut by 3 bases, the J end by 1 base, with 16 bases between.

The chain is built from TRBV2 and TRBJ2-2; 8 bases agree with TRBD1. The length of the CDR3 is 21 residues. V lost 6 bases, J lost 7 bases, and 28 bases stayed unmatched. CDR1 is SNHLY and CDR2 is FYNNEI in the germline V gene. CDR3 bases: TGTGCCAGCAGCGATACCACCGCCGCTCCGGAAACACAGGGGGAAGACGGGGAGCTGTTTTTT. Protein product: CASSDTTAAPETQGEDGELFF. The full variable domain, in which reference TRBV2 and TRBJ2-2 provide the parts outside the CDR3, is EPEVTQTPSHQVTQMGQEVILRCVPISNHLYFYWYRQILGQKVEFLVSFYNNEISEKSEIFDDQFSVERPDGSNFTLKIRSTKLEDSAMYFCASSDTTAAPETQGEDGELFFGEGSRLTVL.

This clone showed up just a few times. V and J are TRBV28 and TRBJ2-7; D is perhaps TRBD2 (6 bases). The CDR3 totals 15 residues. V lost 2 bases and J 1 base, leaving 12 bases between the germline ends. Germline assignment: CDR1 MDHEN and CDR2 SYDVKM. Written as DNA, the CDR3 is TGTGCCAGCAGTTTAAACAGTGCGGGATCCTACGAGCAGTACTTC. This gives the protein CASSLNSAGSYEQYF.

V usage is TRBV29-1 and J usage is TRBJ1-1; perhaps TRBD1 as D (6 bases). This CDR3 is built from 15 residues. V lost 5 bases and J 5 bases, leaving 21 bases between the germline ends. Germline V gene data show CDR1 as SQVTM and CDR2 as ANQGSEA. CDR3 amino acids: CSVRGLNEKGTEAFF. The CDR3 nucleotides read TGCAGCGTTCGGGGGCTCAACGAAAAGGGAACTGAAGCTTTCTTT.

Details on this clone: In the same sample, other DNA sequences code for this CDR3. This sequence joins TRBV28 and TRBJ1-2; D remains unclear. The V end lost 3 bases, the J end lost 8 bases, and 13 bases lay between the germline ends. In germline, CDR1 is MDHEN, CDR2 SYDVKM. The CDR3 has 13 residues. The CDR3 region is CASSLDRAGGYTF. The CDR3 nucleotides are TGTGCCAGCAGTTTGGACCGGGCGGGGGGCTACACCTTC.

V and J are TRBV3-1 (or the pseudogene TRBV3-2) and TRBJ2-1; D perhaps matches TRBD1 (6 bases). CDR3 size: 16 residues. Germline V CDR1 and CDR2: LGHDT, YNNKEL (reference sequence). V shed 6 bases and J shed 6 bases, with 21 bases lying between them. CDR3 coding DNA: TGTGCCAGCAGACTTGCTACAGGGAATTCGGGCAATGAGCAGTTCTTC. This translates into CASRLATGNSGNEQFF.